This T cell receptor (beta chain) was recorded in a study of blood T cell repertoires in COVID-19. About the research overall: Specimens from acute and convalescent COVID-19 originated in the United States, Italy and Spain.

As handled by the study authors: The authors estimated nucleated cell counts from reference gene primer amplification. Method: immunoSEQ multiplex PCR; TCRdb's copy keeps in-frame clones and lacks some. The V and J calls and clone size were taken over from that table, and D and trimming were inferred from the DNA. Of 70,000 to 85,000 clones listed, approximately 89% are singletons. Sequencing was carried out using peripheral blood. The source is a woman between 55 and 75 years old with acute or convalescent COVID-19.

The CDR3 region has the DNA TGTGCCAGCAGCCGGACACTTCAAGAGACCCAGTACTTC. Translated: CASSRTLQETQYF. The chain couples TRBV5-4 to TRBJ2-5; D might be TRBD1 (5 bases). The CDR3 sequence is 13 residues long. V was cut by 4 bases and J by 2 bases, with 9 bases left in between. From germline, CDR1 is SGHNT and CDR2 YYREEE (reference sequence).